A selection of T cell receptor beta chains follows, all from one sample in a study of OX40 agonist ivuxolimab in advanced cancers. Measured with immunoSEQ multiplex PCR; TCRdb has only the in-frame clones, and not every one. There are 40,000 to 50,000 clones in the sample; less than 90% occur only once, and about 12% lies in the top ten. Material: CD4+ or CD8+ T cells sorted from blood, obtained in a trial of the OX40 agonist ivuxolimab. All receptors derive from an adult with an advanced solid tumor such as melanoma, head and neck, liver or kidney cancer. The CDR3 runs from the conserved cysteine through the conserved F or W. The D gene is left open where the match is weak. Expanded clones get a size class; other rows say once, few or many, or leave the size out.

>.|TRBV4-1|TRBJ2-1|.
CASSHQYNEQFF
TGCGCCAGCAGCCACCAATACAATGAGCAGTTCTTC
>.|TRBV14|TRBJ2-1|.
CASSFQRVSYNEQFF
TGTGCCAGCAGCTTCCAGCGGGTCTCCTACAATGAGCAGTTCTTC
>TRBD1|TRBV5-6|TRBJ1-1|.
CASSIRDRLRYTEAFF
TGTGCCAGCAGCATCCGGGACAGGTTGAGGTACACTGAAGCTTTCTTT
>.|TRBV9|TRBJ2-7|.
CASSPSRLPSYEQYF
TGTGCCAGCAGCCCATCCAGGCTGCCCTCCTACGAGCAGTACTTC
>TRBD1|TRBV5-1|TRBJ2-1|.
CASSWTGMGNEQFF
TGCGCCAGCAGCTGGACAGGGATGGGGAATGAGCAGTTCTTC
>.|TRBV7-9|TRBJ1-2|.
CASSPSGAALYGYTF
TGTGCCAGCAGCCCGAGCGGGGCAGCACTCTATGGCTACACCTTC
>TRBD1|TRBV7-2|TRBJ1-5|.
CASSLTRQGGWPQHF
TGTGCCAGCAGCTTAACGAGACAGGGCGGGTGGCCCCAGCATTTT
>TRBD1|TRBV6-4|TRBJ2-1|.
CASSDAWTGGRYNEQFF
TGTGCCAGCAGTGACGCATGGACAGGGGGCCGCTACAATGAGCAGTTCTTC
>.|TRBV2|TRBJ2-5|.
CASSKPTFWYF
TGTGCCAGCAGTAAACCCACATTTTGGTACTTC
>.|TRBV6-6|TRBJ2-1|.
CASSLNWGNEQFF
TGTGCCAGCAGTCTAAACTGGGGTAATGAGCAGTTCTTC
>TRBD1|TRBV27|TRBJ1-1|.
CASSVSGTGGTEAFF
TGTGCCAGCAGTGTATCCGGGACAGGGGGCACTGAAGCTTTCTTT
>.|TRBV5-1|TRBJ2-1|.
CASSPFRGQDEQFF
TGCGCCAGCAGCCCGTTCCGAGGTCAAGATGAGCAGTTCTTC
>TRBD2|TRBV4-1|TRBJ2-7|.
CASSQRTSGSMREQYF
TGCGCCAGCAGCCAACGGACTAGCGGGAGTATGCGCGAGCAGTACTTC
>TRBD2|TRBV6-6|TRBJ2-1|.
CASSHSGASNAEQFF
TGTGCCAGCAGTCACAGCGGGGCATCGAATGCTGAGCAGTTCTTC
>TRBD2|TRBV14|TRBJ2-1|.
CASSEGGAGGAYNEQFF
TGTGCCAGCAGCGAAGGAGGCGCGGGGGGGGCCTACAATGAGCAGTTCTTC
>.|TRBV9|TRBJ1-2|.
CATGHSNYGYTF
TGTGCCACCGGACACTCTAACTATGGCTACACCTTC
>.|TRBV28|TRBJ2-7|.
CASSLSLVRNTYEQYF
TGTGCCAGCAGTTTATCGTTGGTTCGCAATACCTACGAGCAGTACTTC
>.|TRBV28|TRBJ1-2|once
CASSLSGNYGYTF
TGTGCCAGCAGCTTAAGTGGGAACTATGGCTACACCTTC
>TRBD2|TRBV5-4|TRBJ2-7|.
CASSSRLAGDTYEQYF
TGTGCCAGCAGCTCTCGACTAGCGGGGGACACCTACGAGCAGTACTTC
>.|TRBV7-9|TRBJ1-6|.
CASSQGLTYNSPLHF
TGTGCCAGCAGTCAGGGGCTCACCTATAATTCACCCCTCCACTTT
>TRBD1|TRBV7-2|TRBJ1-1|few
CASSPGGTEAFF
TGTGCCAGCAGCCCAGGGGGGACTGAAGCTTTCTTT
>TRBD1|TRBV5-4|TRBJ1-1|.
CASSDRDRGSRTEAFF
TGTGCCAGCAGCGACCGGGACAGGGGTTCTCGCACTGAAGCTTTCTTT
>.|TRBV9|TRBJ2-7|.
CASSVGDSGGYEQYF
TGTGCCAGCAGCGTAGGGGACAGCGGGGGATACGAGCAGTACTTC
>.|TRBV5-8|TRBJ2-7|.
CASSPDSGSYEQYF
TGTGCCAGCAGCCCGGACAGCGGCTCCTACGAGCAGTACTTC
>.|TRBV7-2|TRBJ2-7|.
CASSPLGGEQYF
TGTGCCAGCAGCCCCCTGGGTGGAGAGCAGTACTTC
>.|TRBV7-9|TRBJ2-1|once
CASSERVPKSSYNEQFF
TGTGCCAGCAGCGAGCGGGTCCCTAAATCCTCCTACAATGAGCAGTTCTTC
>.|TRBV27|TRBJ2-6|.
CASSLGAGANVLTF
TGTGCCAGCAGTTTGGGCGCTGGGGCCAACGTCCTGACTTTC
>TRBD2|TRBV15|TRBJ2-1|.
CATSPRGGNEQFF
TGTGCCACCAGTCCCCGGGGGGGCAATGAGCAGTTCTTC
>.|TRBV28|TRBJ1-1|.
CASTDRGHGTEAFF
TGTGCCAGCACGGATCGGGGGCATGGCACTGAAGCTTTCTTT
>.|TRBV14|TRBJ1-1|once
CASSHGKYTEAFF
TGTGCCAGCAGCCACGGGAAGTACACTGAAGCTTTCTTT
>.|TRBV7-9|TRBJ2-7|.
CASSSALQHGTSYEQYF
TGTGCCAGCAGCTCGGCCCTGCAGCACGGGACTTCCTACGAGCAGTACTTC
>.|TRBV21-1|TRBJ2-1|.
CASSKVPIRQGSYNEQFF
TGTGCCAGCAGCAAAGTGCCTATCAGACAGGGGTCGTACAATGAGCAGTTCTTC
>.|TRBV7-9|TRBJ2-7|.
CASSFSKQGYEQYF
TGTGCCAGCAGCTTCTCGAAACAGGGCTACGAGCAGTACTTC
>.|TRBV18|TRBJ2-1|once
CASSPSGDWYNEQFF
TGTGCCAGCTCACCTAGCGGAGACTGGTACAATGAGCAGTTCTTC
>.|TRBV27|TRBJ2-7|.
CASTQTGSHEQYF
TGTGCCAGCACCCAAACAGGGTCCCACGAGCAGTACTTC
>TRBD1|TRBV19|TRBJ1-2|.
CASSNSRQGENYGYTF
TGTGCCAGTAGTAACTCCAGACAGGGGGAGAACTATGGCTACACCTTC
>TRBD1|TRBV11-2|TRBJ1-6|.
CASSWTGYNSPLHF
TGTGCCAGCAGCTGGACAGGCTATAATTCACCCCTCCACTTT
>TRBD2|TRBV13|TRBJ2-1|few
CASSSPRDGRSNNEQFF
TGTGCCAGCAGCTCCCCTCGAGACGGGAGGAGCAACAATGAGCAGTTCTTC
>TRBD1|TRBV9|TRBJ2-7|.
CASSRPPDRGRNEQYF
TGTGCCAGCAGCCGCCCCCCGGACAGGGGGCGAAACGAGCAGTACTTC